This passage covers 29 T cell receptor beta chains from one sample sequenced in a study of blood T cell repertoires in COVID-19. Method: immunoSEQ multiplex PCR; TCRdb's copy keeps in-frame clones and lacks some. Found here are a few hundred thousand clones, 80% to 90% of them singletons; the top ten hold over 2%. The sequenced material came from PBMCs or T cells enriched from blood (not recorded which). These receptors were taken from a man under 40 who had recovered from COVID-19.

The chain couples TRBV14 to TRBJ2-1, with D unresolved. Germline CDR1 and CDR2: SGHDN and FVKESK. This CDR3 contains 12 residues. Trimming took off 4 bases at V and 10 bases at J, with 11 bases between the two ends. DNA of the CDR3: TGTGCCAGCAGCCGGCGAGACACCGAGCAGTTCTTC. Its protein product is CASSRRDTEQFF. The variable domain in full, completed from reference TRBV14 and TRBJ2-1, reads EAGVTQFPSHSVIEKGQTVTLRCDPISGHDNLYWYRRVMGKEIKFLLHFVKESKQDESGMPNNRFLAERTGGTYSTLKVQPAELEDSGVYFCASSRRDTEQFFGPGTRLTVL.

This sequence joins TRBV3-1 (or the pseudogene TRBV3-2) and TRBJ1-1; unclear D gene. CDR3 length: 14 amino acids. V lost 4 bases and J 4 bases, leaving 13 bases between the germline ends. Looked up from germline, CDR1 is LGHDT and CDR2 is YNNKEL (reference sequence). The CDR3 DNA is TGTGCCAGCAGCCTCGGCGGTGCGGGCACTGAAGCTTTCTTT. It codes for CASSLGGAGTEAFF.

This clone was detected once. V gene TRBV4-2 combines with J gene TRBJ1-4; 9 bases map to TRBD1. V was pared by 8 bases and J by 8 bases, with 6 bases of the junction left unmatched. The CDR3 runs 13 residues. Per germline, CDR1 LGHNA and CDR2 YNFKEQ. DNA for the CDR3: TGTGCCAGCCTGGACAGGGGAGGCGAAAAACTGTTTTTT. It is translated as CASLDRGGEKLFF.

V and J are TRBV9 and TRBJ2-1, with D unclear. The CDR3 length is 16 residues. CDR1 and CDR2 from the germline V gene are SGDLS and YYNGEE. Trimming left V 2 bases short and J 3 bases short, with 15 bases between. CDR3 nucleotides: TGTGCCAGCAGCGTCGTTATCCCGGCAGGCTACAATGAGCAGTTCTTC. Protein: CASSVVIPAGYNEQFF.

V is TRBV24-1 and J is TRBJ1-5; tentatively, D is TRBD1 (5 bases). CDR3 size: 18 residues. V lost 0 bases and J lost 8, with 22 bases in between. Germline V gene sequence: CDR1 KGHDR, CDR2 SFDVKD. CDR3 loop: CATSDLLGGWQVGKPQHF. CDR3 nucleotides: TGTGCCACCAGTGATTTGCTGGGGGGGTGGCAGGTCGGGAAGCCCCAGCATTTT.

This chain links TRBV7-8 with TRBJ2-1; D may be TRBD1 (5 bases). V gave up 0 bases and J gave up 0 bases, with 12 bases separating them. Germline-derived CDR1 and CDR2 are SGHVS and FQNEAQ. The length of the CDR3 is 17 residues. The CDR3: CASSLAGLFGSYNEQFF. Written as DNA, the CDR3 is TGTGCCAGCAGCTTAGCGGGGCTTTTCGGCTCCTACAATGAGCAGTTCTTC.

The CDR3 is CAWSVPWAGGKNSPLHF. CDR3 coding DNA: TGTGCCTGGAGTGTACCGTGGGCAGGGGGGAAAAATTCACCCCTCCACTTT. V gene TRBV30 combines with J gene TRBJ1-6, with 7 positions matching TRBD1. This CDR3 has 17 residues. Germline loops: CDR1 GTSNPN, CDR2 SVGIG (reference sequence). V lost 0 bases to trimming and J lost 7 bases; unmatched junction nucleotides: 12.

This sequence joins TRBV12-3 or TRBV12-4 and TRBJ2-7, with D possibly being TRBD2 (5 bases). This CDR3 contains 13 residues. V was cut by 2 bases and J by 2 bases, with 7 bases left in between. CDR3 residues: CASSLRGPYEQYF. The CDR3 DNA reads TGTGCCAGCAGTTTAAGAGGGCCCTACGAGCAGTACTTC.

The V call is TRBV19, the J call TRBJ1-4, with D possibly being TRBD1 (6 bases). There are 13 residues in the CDR3. Germline values: CDR1 LNHDA, CDR2 SQIVND (reference sequence). V was trimmed by 6 bases and J by 8 bases, leaving 13 bases between them. The CDR3 nucleotides read TGTGCCAGTAGATCCAGGGGAGAAGAAAAACTGTTTTTT. This codes for CASRSRGEEKLFF. The complete variable domain, with remaining parts taken from reference TRBV19 and TRBJ1-4, reads DGGITQSPKYLFRKEGQNVTLSCEQNLNHDAMYWYRQDPGQGLRLIYYSQIVNDFQKGDIAEGYSVSREKKESFPLTVTSAQKNPTAFYLCASRSRGEEKLFFGSGTQLSVL.

The chain is built from TRBV7-8 and TRBJ2-7; no clear D. Germline V gives CDR1 SGHVS, CDR2 FQNEAQ. V lost 0 bases and J lost 0, with 12 bases in between. The CDR3 contains 16 residues. The CDR3 region is CASSLAFPTDSYEQYF. DNA of the CDR3: TGTGCCAGCAGCTTAGCGTTTCCCACAGACTCCTACGAGCAGTACTTC.

This clone showed up just once. The gene calls are TRBV5-1 and TRBJ1-1, with D perhaps TRBD1 (6 bases). Germline V CDR1 and CDR2: SGHRS, YFSETQ. The V gene lost 3 bases and the J gene lost 4 bases, with 10 bases spanning the gap. This CDR3 is 13 amino acids long. CDR3 nucleotide sequence: TGCGCCAGCAGCTCGACAGGTACCACTGAAGCTTTCTTT. It translates to CASSSTGTTEAFF.

The chain uses TRBV11-1 and TRBJ2-7; 7 bases are a match to TRBD1. V shed 5 bases, J shed 1 base, and the junction held 8 bases outside the gene matches. Germline V gives CDR1 SGHAT, CDR2 FQDESV (reference sequence). The CDR3 totals 15 residues. CDR3 protein: CASSLTRGISYEQYF. In DNA, the CDR3 is TGTGCCAGCAGCCTTACCAGGGGGATATCCTACGAGCAGTACTTC.

The chain couples TRBV27 to TRBJ2-7, with D perhaps matching TRBD1 (6 bases). V dropped 2 bases and J dropped 4 bases, with 12 bases sitting between them. The length of the CDR3 is 14 residues. The germline CDR1 and CDR2 sequences are MNHEY and SMNVEV (reference sequence). Written as DNA, the CDR3 is TGTGCCAGCAGTTTAGGGCAGGGGTATTACGAGCAGTACTTC. Translated: CASSLGQGYYEQYF.

V usage is TRBV6-5 and J usage is TRBJ1-2, with TRBD1 as a possible D gene (5 bases). This CDR3 is 14 amino acids long. The germline V gene has CDR1 MNHEY and CDR2 SVGAGI. V lost 5 bases and J lost 1, with 11 bases in between. CDR3 loop: CASSRTTDNYGYTF. Written as DNA, the CDR3 is TGTGCCAGCAGTCGAACGACAGATAACTATGGCTACACCTTC.

The V and J genes are TRBV11-3 and TRBJ2-1; 7 nucleotides match TRBD2. The CDR3 runs to 16 residues. Germline V gene data show CDR1 as SGHNT and CDR2 as YENEEA. The trim removed 2 bases at V and 3 bases at J, leaving 7 bases unmatched. The CDR3 sequence is CASSLIGRGGYNEQFF. The CDR3 region has the DNA TGTGCCAGCAGCTTAATTGGGAGGGGTGGCTACAATGAGCAGTTCTTC.

The chain couples TRBV12-3 or TRBV12-4 to TRBJ2-7, with D possibly TRBD2 on 6 matching bases. There are 12 residues in the CDR3. With 5 bases removed from V and 3 bases from J, the gap between germline ends came to 8 bases. The CDR3 region has the DNA TGTGCCAGCAGTCTGGACTACTACGAGCAGTACTTC. Its translation is CASSLDYYEQYF.

V and J are TRBV7-9 and TRBJ2-1; 7 nucleotides agree with TRBD1. Germline lookup yields CDR1 SEHNR and CDR2 FQNEAQ (reference sequence). The CDR3 covers 13 residues. Trimming took 5 bases from V and 10 from J; bases not matched to a gene: 8. Here the CDR3 reads CASSERQGYEQFF. CDR3 DNA: TGTGCCAGCAGCGAAAGACAGGGCTACGAGCAGTTCTTC.

The chain recombines TRBV29-1 with TRBJ1-1, with D possibly being TRBD1 (5 bases). V lost 0 bases and J lost 4, with 12 bases in between. Germline V gene sequence: CDR1 SQVTM, CDR2 ANQGSEA. The CDR3 sequence is 14 residues long. CDR3 bases: TGCAGCGTTGAAGATCCTCGGGGGTTCACTGAAGCTTTCTTT. It specifies CSVEDPRGFTEAFF. Filled out from reference TRBV29-1 and TRBJ1-1, the complete variable domain reads SAVISQKPSRDICQRGTSLTIQCQVDSQVTMMFWYRQQPGQSLTLIATANQGSEATYESGFVIDKFPISRPNLTFSTLTVSNMSPEDSSIYLCSVEDPRGFTEAFFGQGTRLTVV.

Comment on this clone: The junction differs from germline at one of its ends, possibly a read error. The chain joins TRBV7-7 to TRBJ1-1, with TRBD1 matching 8 bases. The V gene's germline CDR1 is SSHAT and CDR2 FNYEAQ (reference sequence). This CDR3 region has 13 residues. Here the CDR3 reads CASSLGQGGQAFF. CDR3 coding DNA: TGTGCTAGCAGCTTAGGACAGGGCGGGCAAGCTTTCTTT.

The J gene is TRBJ1-2, the V gene TRBV6-4; 12 bases align to TRBD1. Trimming removed 6 bases from V and 2 bases from J; junction bases left unmatched: 4. Germline V lookup: CDR1 MRHNA, CDR2 SNTAGT. This CDR3 comprises 15 residues. The CDR3 DNA reads as TGTGCCAGCAGACTCGGGACAGGGGGCAACTATGGCTACACCTTC. It yields the protein CASRLGTGGNYGYTF.

The gene calls are TRBV7-9 and TRBJ1-6; 12 bases are shared with TRBD1. The V and J ends lost 5 bases and 3 bases, in that order; junction bases with no gene match: 2. Germline assignment: CDR1 SEHNR and CDR2 FQNEAQ (reference sequence). The CDR3 consists of 16 residues. The CDR3 DNA reads as TGTGCCAGCAGCGGGACAGGGGGCGGCTATAATTCACCCCTCCACTTT. This codes for CASSGTGGGYNSPLHF.

The J gene is TRBJ1-3, the V gene TRBV3-1 (or the pseudogene TRBV3-2); D ambiguous. This CDR3 spans 14 amino acids. V gave up 3 bases and J gave up 3 bases, with 9 bases separating them. Per the germline V gene, CDR1 is LGHDT and CDR2 is YNNKEL (reference sequence). The CDR3: CASSQGPNGNTIYF. In DNA form, the CDR3 reads TGTGCCAGCAGCCAGGGCCCAAATGGAAACACCATATATTTT.

The sample holds a few counts of this clone. V and J are TRBV6-1 and TRBJ2-7; 9 bases fit TRBD2. The CDR3 spans 16 residues. Germline CDR1 and CDR2: MNHNS and SASEGT. Trimming removed 2 bases from V and 7 bases from J; junction bases left unmatched: 12. This CDR3 is CASSEIPGGGEVEQYF. In DNA form, the CDR3 reads TGTGCCAGCAGTGAAATTCCGGGCGGGGGGGAGGTAGAGCAGTACTTC.

This sequence joins TRBV5-1 and TRBJ2-5; D is perhaps TRBD1 (6 bases). This CDR3 region has 13 residues. The ends were cut back, 2 bases at V and 5 bases at J, with 10 bases in the middle. Germline lookup yields CDR1 SGHRS and CDR2 YFSETQ. This CDR3 reads CASSLTRGETQYF. CDR3 bases: TGCGCCAGCAGCTTAACCAGGGGTGAGACCCAGTACTTC.

The chain carries TRBV3-1 (or the pseudogene TRBV3-2) and TRBJ2-6; D ambiguous. Germline assignment: CDR1 LGHDT and CDR2 YNNKEL (reference sequence). CDR3 size: 15 residues. The V end was cut by 4 bases, the J end by 0 bases, with 7 bases between. The CDR3 DNA sequence: TGTGCCAGCAGCCCCGAGCGCTCTGGGGCCAACGTCCTGACTTTC. Encoded protein: CASSPERSGANVLTF.

J is TRBJ1-6 and V is TRBV18; 7 bases agree with TRBD1. The germline gives CDR1 KGHSH, CDR2 LQKENI. There are 15 residues in the CDR3. With V trimmed by 3 bases and J by 11 bases, 10 bases remained unmatched. CDR3 sequence (DNA): TGTGCCAGCTCACCGCGGACGACAGGGAGCACACCCCTCCACTTT. It is translated as CASSPRTTGSTPLHF.

The chain recombines TRBV7-9 with TRBJ1-4, with a weak D call TRBD1 (6 bases). This CDR3 has 14 amino acids. CDR1 and CDR2 (germline): SEHNR, FQNEAQ (reference sequence). V was clipped by 2 bases and J by 5 bases, with 9 bases between them. CDR3 in amino acids: CASSLIQGNEKLFF. The CDR3 DNA reads as TGTGCCAGCAGCTTAATCCAGGGGAATGAAAAACTGTTTTTT. The full variable domain, with the rest looked up from reference TRBV7-9 and TRBJ1-4, is DTGVSQNPRHKITKRGQNVTFRCDPISEHNRLYWYRQTLGQGPEFLTYFQNEAQLEKSRLLSDRFSAERPKGSFSTLEIQRTEQGDSAMYLCASSLIQGNEKLFFGSGTQLSVL.

The gene calls are TRBV27 and TRBJ1-1; TRBD1 might be the D (5 bases). Trimming cost V 6 bases and J 3 bases, with 8 bases left between them. In germline, CDR1 is MNHEY, CDR2 SMNVEV (reference sequence). The CDR3 is made up of 12 amino acids. DNA for the CDR3: TGTGCCAGCAGAGACAGTTACACTGAAGCTTTCTTT. Residues: CASRDSYTEAFF.

This clone has only one observation. The chain couples TRBV3-1 (or the pseudogene TRBV3-2) to TRBJ2-1, with D maybe TRBD2 (6 bases). Trimming left V 4 bases short and J 0 bases short, with 10 bases between. The CDR3 loop spans 15 amino acids. Germline CDR1 is LGHDT and CDR2 is YNNKEL (reference sequence). The CDR3 DNA reads TGTGCCAGCAGCCTGTCGCGGGGCTCCTACAATGAGCAGTTCTTC. Its translation: CASSLSRGSYNEQFF.